Presented here are 7 T cell receptor beta chains from one specimen sequenced in a study of early T cells in non-severe SARS-CoV-2 infection. TCRdb used MiXCR to reprocess the 5' RACE reads, holding one entry per CDR3 protein. The sample comprises roughly 36,000 distinct CDR3 sequences, under 6.5% of which are singletons, and over 10% rests with the top ten. Sequencing was performed on whole blood. The receptors stem from an adult who was a healthcare worker with PCR-confirmed SARS-CoV-2 infection or an uninfected control (not recorded which).

The rearrangement joins TRBV28 to TRBJ2-5; D gene unclear. V dropped 9 bases and J dropped 0 bases, with 14 bases sitting between them. This CDR3 region has 14 residues. Germline values: CDR1 MDHEN, CDR2 SYDVKM. CDR3 amino acids: CASGGEINQETQYF. The DNA of the CDR3 is TGTGCCAGTGGCGGAGAAATCAACCAAGAGACCCAGTACTTC.

This clonotype came up many times. This chain connects TRBV5-6 to TRBJ2-2; D is undetermined. Between the trimmed V and J ends, which lost 2 bases and 4 bases, there was a span of 24 bases. The CDR3 totals 19 residues. Germline-derived CDR1 and CDR2 are SGHDT and YYEEEE. The CDR3 loop is CASSFLTQRVAVSTGELFF. CDR3 nucleotides: TGTGCCAGCAGCTTTTTAACCCAAAGGGTGGCGGTTAGCACCGGGGAGCTGTTTTTT.

This clonotype was recorded at least ten times. The rearrangement joins TRBV7-6 to TRBJ2-1; D uncertain. Looked up from germline, CDR1 is SGHVS and CDR2 is FNYEAQ. The CDR3 length is 13 residues. V was cut by 4 bases and J by 6 bases, with 10 bases left in between. The CDR3 reads CASSYERSNEQFF. The CDR3 bases are TGTGCCAGCAGCTACGAGAGGAGCAATGAGCAGTTCTTC.

This clonotype has ten or more counts. The chain joins TRBV7-9 to TRBJ2-7; the D gene is possibly TRBD1 (6 bases). V was trimmed by 5 bases and J by 7 bases, leaving 12 bases between them. This CDR3 has 12 residues. The germline CDR1 and CDR2 sequences are SEHNR and FQNEAQ (reference sequence). The CDR3 sequence is CASSQGSREQYF. CDR3 DNA sequence: TGTGCCAGCAGCCAGGGGAGCCGGGAGCAGTACTTC.

This clonotype has at least ten counts. The chain is built from TRBV6-1 and TRBJ1-6; weak D call: TRBD1 (6 bases). Germline values: CDR1 MNHNS, CDR2 SASEGT. V was clipped by 9 bases and J by 9 bases, with 21 bases between them. This CDR3 contains 15 residues. CDR3 nucleotide sequence: TGTGCCAGTACTATCAACAGGGTTGGAGTTTCACCCCTCCACTTT. Translated, it gives CASTINRVGVSPLHF.

In its sample, this clonotype was seen many times. V usage is TRBV12-3 or TRBV12-4 and J usage is TRBJ2-7; D is unresolved. Trimming took 5 bases from V and 3 from J, leaving 8 bases between them. The CDR3 is 12 residues long. The DNA of the CDR3 is TGTGCCAGCAGTCTGTCGTACTACGAGCAGTACTTC. It yields the protein CASSLSYYEQYF.

This clonotype was seen only a few times. The CDR3 DNA is TGTGCCAGCAGCTCATCAGGCAGGTGGGGGAATGAAAAACTGTTTTTT. As protein: CASSSSGRWGNEKLFF. The chain recombines TRBV7-9 with TRBJ1-4; D is perhaps TRBD1 (5 bases). V was pared by 4 bases and J by 5 bases, with 17 bases between. The CDR3 loop spans 16 amino acids. Germline V gives CDR1 SEHNR, CDR2 FQNEAQ (reference sequence).